The clone carrying this T cell receptor (beta chain) appeared a few times. Its antigen remains unidentified. These data originate in a study of T cells in Graves' hyperthyroidism and ophthalmopathy. Findings of the study overall: Through a model of 13 V-J features, ophthalmopathy was separated from stable hyperthyroidism. Blood also showed most of the thyroid clonotypes that were expanded above 0.001.

The CDR3 is made up of 16 amino acids. Germline V gene sequence: CDR1 ENHRY, CDR2 SYGVKD. The V gene end was trimmed by 5 bases and the J gene end by 5 bases; junction bases not matched to a gene: 11. RNA transcripts provided the source from which TCR beta CDR3 regions were amplified. TCR CDR3 regions were first amplified by RT-PCR with HTBI primers. TCRdb processed the multiplex PCR reads anew with MiXCR; each CDR3 protein has one entry. The repertoire holds around 690,000 distinct CDR3 sequences, with roughly 17% as singletons. The chain carries TRBV10-3 and TRBJ1-4; 7 bases agree with TRBD1. The sequence was obtained from a man over 45 with Graves' hyperthyroidism. Sequencing input: blood. The chain's CDR3 is CAISSGQARENEKLFF. The CDR3 nucleotides are TGTGCCATCAGTTCTGGACAGGCCCGGGAGAATGAAAAACTGTTTTTT.